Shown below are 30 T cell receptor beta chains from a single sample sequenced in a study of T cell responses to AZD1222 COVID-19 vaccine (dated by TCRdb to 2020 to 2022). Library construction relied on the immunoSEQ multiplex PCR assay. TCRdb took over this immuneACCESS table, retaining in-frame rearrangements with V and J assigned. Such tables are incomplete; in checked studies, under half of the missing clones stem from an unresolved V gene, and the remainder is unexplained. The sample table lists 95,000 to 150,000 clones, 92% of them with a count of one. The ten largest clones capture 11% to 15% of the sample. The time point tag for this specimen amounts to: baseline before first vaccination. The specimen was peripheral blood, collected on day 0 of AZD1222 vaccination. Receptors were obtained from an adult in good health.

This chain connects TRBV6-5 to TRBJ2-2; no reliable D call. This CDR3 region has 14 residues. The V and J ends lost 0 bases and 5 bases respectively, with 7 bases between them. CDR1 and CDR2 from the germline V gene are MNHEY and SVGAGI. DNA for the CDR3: TGTGCCAGCAGTTACTCTGGGTTAACCGGGGAGCTGTTTTTT. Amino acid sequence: CASSYSGLTGELFF.

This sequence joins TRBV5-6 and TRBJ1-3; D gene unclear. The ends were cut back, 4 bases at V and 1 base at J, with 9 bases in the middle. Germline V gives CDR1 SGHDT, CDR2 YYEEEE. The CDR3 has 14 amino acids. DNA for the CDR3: TGTGCCAGCAGCCCCAGCGGTTCTGGAAACACCATATATTTT. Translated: CASSPSGSGNTIYF.

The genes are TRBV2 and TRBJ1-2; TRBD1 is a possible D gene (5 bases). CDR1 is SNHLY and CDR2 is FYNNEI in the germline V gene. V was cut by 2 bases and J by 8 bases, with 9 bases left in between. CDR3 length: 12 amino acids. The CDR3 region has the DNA TGTGCCAGCAGTGAACCGGGGGGAGGCTACACCTTC. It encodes CASSEPGGGYTF.

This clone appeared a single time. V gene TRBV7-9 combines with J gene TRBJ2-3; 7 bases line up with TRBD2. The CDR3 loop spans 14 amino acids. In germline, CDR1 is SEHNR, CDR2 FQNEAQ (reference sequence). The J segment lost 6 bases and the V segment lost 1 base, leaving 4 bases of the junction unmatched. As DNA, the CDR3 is TGTGCCAGCAGCTTAGGGGGTAGCGGGGATACGCAGTATTTT. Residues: CASSLGGSGDTQYF.

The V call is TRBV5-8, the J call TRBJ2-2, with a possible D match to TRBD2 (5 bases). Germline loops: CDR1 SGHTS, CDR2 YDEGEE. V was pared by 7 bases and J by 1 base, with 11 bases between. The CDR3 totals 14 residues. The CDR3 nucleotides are TGTGCCAGCGAAAGCGGTTGGAACACCGGGGAGCTGTTTTTT. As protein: CASESGWNTGELFF.

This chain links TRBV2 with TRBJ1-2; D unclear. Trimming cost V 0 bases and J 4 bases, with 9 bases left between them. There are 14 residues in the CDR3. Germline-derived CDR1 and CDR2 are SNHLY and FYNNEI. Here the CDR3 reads CASSEAPASYGYTF. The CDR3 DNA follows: TGTGCCAGCAGTGAAGCCCCAGCGAGCTATGGCTACACCTTC. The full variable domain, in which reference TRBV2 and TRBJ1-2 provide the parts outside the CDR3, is EPEVTQTPSHQVTQMGQEVILRCVPISNHLYFYWYRQILGQKVEFLVSFYNNEISEKSEIFDDQFSVERPDGSNFTLKIRSTKLEDSAMYFCASSEAPASYGYTFGSGTRLTVV.

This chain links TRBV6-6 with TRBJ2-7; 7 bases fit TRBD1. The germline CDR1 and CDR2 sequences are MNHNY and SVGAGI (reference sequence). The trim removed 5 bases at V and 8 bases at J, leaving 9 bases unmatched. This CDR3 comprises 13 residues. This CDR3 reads CASSNLQGSKQYF. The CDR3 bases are TGTGCCAGCAGTAACTTACAGGGGTCTAAGCAGTACTTC.

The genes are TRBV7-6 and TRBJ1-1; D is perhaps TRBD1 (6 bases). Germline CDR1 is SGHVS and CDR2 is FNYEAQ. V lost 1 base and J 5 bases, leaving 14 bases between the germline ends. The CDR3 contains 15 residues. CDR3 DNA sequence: TGTGCCAGCAGCTTAGTAGGAGGGCAGGGGACTGAAGCTTTCTTT. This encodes CASSLVGGQGTEAFF.

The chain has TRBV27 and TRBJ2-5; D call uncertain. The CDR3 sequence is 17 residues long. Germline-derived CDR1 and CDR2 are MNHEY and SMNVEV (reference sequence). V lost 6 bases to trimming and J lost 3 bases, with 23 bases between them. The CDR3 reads CASSPYLTIGQKETQYF. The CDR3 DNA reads TGTGCCAGCAGCCCATACCTCACAATCGGGCAGAAAGAGACCCAGTACTTC.

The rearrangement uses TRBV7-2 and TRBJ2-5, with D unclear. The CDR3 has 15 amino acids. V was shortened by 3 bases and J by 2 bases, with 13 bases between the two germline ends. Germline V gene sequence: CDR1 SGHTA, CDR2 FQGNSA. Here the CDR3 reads CASSFGSREQETQYF. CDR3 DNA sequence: TGTGCCAGCAGCTTTGGAAGCAGAGAACAAGAGACCCAGTACTTC.

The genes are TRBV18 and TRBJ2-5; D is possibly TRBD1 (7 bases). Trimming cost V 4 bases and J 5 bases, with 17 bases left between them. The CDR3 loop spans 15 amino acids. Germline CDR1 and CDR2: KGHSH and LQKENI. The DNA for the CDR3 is TGTGCCAGCTCACAAGTGGGGCGGGGACAGGAGACCCAGTACTTC. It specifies CASSQVGRGQETQYF.

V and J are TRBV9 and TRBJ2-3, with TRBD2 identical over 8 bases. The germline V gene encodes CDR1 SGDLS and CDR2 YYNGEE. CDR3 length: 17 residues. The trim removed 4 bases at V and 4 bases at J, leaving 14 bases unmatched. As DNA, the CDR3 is TGTGCCAGCAGCCCTTTCGGGGCTAGCGGGCCGGCAGATACGCAGTATTTT. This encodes CASSPFGASGPADTQYF. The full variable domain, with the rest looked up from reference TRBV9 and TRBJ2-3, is DSGVTQTPKHLITATGQRVTLRCSPRSGDLSVYWYQQSLDQGLQFLIQYYNGEERAKGNILERFSAQQFPDLHSELNLSSLELGDSALYFCASSPFGASGPADTQYFGPGTRLTVL.

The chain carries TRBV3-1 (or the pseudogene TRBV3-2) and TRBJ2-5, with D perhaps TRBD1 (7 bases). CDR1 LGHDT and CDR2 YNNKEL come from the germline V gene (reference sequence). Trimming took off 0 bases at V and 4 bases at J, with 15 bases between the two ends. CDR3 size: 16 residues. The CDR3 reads CASSQDIDREVETQYF. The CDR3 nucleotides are TGTGCCAGCAGCCAAGATATTGACAGGGAGGTAGAGACCCAGTACTTC.

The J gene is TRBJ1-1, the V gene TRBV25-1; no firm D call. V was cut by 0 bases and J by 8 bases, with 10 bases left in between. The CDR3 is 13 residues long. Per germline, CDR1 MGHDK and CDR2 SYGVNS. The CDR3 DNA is TGTGCCAGCAGTGAATATCGGGAGGCAGAAGCTTTCTTT. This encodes CASSEYREAEAFF.

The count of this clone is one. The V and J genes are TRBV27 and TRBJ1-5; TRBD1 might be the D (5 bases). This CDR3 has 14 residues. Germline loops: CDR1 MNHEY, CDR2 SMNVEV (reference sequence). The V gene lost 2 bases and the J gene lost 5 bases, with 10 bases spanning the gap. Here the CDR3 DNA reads TGTGCCAGCAGTTTAGCAGGGCTCCATCAGCCCCAGCATTTT. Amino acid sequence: CASSLAGLHQPQHF.

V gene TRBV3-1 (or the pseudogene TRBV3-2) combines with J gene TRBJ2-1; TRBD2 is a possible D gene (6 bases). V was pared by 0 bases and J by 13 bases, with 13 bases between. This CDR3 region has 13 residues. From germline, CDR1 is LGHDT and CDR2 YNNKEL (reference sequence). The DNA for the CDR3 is TGTGCCAGCAGCCAAGAGCGTCGGGACTTTCAGTTCTTC. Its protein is CASSQERRDFQFF.

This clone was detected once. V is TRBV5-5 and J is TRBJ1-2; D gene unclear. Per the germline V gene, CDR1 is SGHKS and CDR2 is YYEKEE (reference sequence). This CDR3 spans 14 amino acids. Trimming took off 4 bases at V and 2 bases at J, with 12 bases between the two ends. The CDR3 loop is CASSHLTENYGYTF. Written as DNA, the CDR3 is TGTGCCAGCAGCCACCTAACTGAGAACTATGGCTACACCTTC.

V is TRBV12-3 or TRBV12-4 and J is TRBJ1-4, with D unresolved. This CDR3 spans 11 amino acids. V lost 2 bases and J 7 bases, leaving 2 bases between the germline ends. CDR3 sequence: CASSLREKLFF. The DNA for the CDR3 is TGTGCCAGCAGTTTACGTGAAAAACTGTTTTTT.

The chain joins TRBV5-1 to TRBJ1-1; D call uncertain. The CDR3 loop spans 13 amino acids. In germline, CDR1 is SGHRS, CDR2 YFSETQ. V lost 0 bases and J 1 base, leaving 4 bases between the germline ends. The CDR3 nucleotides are TGCGCCAGCAGCTTGGACCGGAACACTGAAGCTTTCTTT. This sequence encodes CASSLDRNTEAFF.

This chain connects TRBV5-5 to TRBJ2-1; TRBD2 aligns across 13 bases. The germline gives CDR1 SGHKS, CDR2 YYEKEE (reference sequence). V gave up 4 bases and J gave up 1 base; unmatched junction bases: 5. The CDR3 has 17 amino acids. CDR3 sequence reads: CASSPGTSGNSYNEQFF. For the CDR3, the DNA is TGTGCCAGCAGCCCGGGGACTAGCGGGAATTCCTACAATGAGCAGTTCTTC. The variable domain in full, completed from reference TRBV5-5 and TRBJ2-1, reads DAGVTQSPTHLIKTRGQQVTLRCSPISGHKSVSWYQQVLGQGPQFIFQYYEKEERGRGNFPDRFSARQFPNYSSELNVNALLLGDSALYLCASSPGTSGNSYNEQFFGPGTRLTVL.

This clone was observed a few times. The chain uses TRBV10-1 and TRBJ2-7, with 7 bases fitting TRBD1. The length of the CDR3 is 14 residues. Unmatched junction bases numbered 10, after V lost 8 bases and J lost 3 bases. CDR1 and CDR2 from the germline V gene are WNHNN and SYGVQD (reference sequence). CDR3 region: CASSHGDSNYEQYF. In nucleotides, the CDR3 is TGCGCCAGCTCCCATGGGGACAGCAACTACGAGCAGTACTTC.

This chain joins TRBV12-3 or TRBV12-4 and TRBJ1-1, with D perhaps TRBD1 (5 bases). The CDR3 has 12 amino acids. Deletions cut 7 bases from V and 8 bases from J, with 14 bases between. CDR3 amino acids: CASIWRGMEAFF. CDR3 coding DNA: TGTGCCAGCATTTGGCGGGGGATGGAAGCTTTCTTT.

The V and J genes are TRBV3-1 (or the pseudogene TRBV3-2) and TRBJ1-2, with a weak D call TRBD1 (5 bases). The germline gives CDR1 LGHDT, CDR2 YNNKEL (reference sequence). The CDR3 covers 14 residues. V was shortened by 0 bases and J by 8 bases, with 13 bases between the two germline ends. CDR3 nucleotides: TGTGCCAGCAGCCAAGATTTCCAGGGCGGCGGCTACACCTTC. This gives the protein CASSQDFQGGGYTF.

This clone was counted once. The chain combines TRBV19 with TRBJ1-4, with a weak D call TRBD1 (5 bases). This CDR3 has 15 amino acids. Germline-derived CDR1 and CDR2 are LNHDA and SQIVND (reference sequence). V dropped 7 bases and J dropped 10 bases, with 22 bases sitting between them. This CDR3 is CASMQPGVSPGKLFF. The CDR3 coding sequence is TGTGCCAGTATGCAGCCGGGGGTCAGTCCTGGAAAACTGTTTTTT.

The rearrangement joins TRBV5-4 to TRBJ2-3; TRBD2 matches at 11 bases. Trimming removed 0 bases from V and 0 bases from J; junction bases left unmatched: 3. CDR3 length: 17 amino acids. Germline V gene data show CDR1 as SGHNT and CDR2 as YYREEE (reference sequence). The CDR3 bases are TGTGCCAGCAGCTTGGGCTCTAGCGGGGGGAGCACAGATACGCAGTATTTT. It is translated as CASSLGSSGGSTDTQYF.

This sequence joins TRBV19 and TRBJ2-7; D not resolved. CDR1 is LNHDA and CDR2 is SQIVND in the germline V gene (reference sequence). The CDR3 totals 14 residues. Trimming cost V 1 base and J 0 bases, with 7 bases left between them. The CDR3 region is CASSIAQSSYEQYF. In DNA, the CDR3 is TGTGCCAGTAGTATAGCGCAGAGCTCCTACGAGCAGTACTTC.

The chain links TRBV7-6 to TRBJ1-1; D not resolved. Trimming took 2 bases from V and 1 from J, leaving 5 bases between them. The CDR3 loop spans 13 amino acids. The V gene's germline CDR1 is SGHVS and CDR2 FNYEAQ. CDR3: CASSLLENTEAFF. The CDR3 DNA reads TGTGCCAGCAGCTTACTGGAGAACACTGAAGCTTTCTTT.

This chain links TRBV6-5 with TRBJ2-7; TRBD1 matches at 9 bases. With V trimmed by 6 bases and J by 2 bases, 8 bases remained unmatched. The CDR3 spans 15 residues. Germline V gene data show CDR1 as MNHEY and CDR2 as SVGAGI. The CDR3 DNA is TGTGCCAGCAGCCAAGGGACAGGGTCGGCCTACGAGCAGTACTTC. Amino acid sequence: CASSQGTGSAYEQYF.

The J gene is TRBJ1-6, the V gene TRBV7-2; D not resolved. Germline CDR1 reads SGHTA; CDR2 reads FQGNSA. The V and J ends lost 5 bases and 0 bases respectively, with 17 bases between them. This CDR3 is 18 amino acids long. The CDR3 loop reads CASSIRAGFSSYNSPLHF. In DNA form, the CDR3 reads TGTGCCAGCAGCATCCGGGCGGGGTTCAGCTCCTATAATTCACCCCTCCACTTT.

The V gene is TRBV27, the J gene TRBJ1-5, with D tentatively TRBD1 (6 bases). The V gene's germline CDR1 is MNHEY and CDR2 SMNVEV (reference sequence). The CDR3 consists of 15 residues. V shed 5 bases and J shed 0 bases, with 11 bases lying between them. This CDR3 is CASSTGTSSNQPQHF. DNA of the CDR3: TGTGCCAGCAGTACCGGGACATCTAGCAATCAGCCCCAGCATTTT.